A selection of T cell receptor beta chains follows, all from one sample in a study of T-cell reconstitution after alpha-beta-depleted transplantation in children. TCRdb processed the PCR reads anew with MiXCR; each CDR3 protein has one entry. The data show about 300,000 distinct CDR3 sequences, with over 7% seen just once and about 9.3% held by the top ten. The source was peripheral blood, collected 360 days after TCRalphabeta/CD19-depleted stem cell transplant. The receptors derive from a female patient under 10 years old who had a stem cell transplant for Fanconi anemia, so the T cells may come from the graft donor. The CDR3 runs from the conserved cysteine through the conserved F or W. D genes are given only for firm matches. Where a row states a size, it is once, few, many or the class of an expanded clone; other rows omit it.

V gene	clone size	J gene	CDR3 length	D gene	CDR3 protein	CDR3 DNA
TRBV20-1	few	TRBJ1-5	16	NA	CSARTGPEGSGQPQHF	TGCAGTGCTAGAACGGGTCCGGAAGGGTCAGGTCAGCCCCAGCATTTT
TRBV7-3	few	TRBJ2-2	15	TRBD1	CASSLRTGETGELFF	TGTGCCAGCAGCCTTCGGACAGGGGAAACCGGGGAGCTGTTTTTT
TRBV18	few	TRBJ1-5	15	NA	CASSPSMQGNQPQHF	TGTGCCAGCTCACCAAGCATGCAGGGGAACCAGCCCCAGCATTTT
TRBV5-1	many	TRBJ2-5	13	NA	CASSYGQQETQYF	TGCGCCAGCAGCTACGGACAGCAAGAGACCCAGTACTTC
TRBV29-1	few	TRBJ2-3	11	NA	CSVEDPDTQYF	TGCAGCGTTGAAGACCCAGATACGCAGTATTTT
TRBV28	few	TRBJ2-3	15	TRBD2	CASSSLAGGADTQYF	TGTGCCAGCAGTTCCTTAGCGGGAGGGGCAGATACGCAGTATTTT
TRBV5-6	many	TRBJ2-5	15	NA	CASSLWSSSQETQYF	TGTGCCAGCAGCTTGTGGTCGTCCAGCCAAGAGACCCAGTACTTC
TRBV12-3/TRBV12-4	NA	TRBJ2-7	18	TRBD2	CAISLDLAGGHTSYEQYF	TGTGCCATCAGTTTAGACCTAGCGGGGGGACACACCTCCTACGAGCAGTACTTC
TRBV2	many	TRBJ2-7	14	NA	CASRVRDSSYEQYF	TGTGCCAGCAGGGTGAGGGACTCCTCCTACGAGCAGTACTTC
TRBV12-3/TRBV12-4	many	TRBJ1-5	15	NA	CASSLGGGRNQPQHF	TGTGCCAGCAGTTTAGGAGGGGGTCGCAATCAGCCCCAGCATTTT
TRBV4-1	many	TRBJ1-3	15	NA	CASSQDLTNGNTIYF	TGCGCCAGCAGCCAAGACTTGACGAATGGAAACACCATATATTTT
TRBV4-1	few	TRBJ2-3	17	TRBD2	CASSQESSGASTDTQYF	TGCGCCAGCAGCCAAGAATCAAGCGGGGCTAGCACAGATACGCAGTATTTT
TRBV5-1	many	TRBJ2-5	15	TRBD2	CASSFGAGEQETQYF	TGCGCCAGCAGCTTTGGAGCGGGAGAGCAAGAGACCCAGTACTTC
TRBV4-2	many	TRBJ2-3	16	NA	CASSQDRREWVDTQYF	TGTGCCAGCAGCCAAGATAGACGGGAGTGGGTGGATACGCAGTATTTT
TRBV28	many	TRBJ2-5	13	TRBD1	CASSQGQQETQYF	TGTGCCAGCAGTCAGGGACAGCAAGAGACCCAGTACTTC
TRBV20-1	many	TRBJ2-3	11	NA	CSASPLDTQYF	TGCAGCGCATCGCCGTTGGATACGCAGTATTTT
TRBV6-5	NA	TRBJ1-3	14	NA	CASSYFLHGDTIYF	TGTGCCAGCAGTTACTTTTTGCATGGAGACACCATATATTTT
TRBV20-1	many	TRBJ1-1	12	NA	CSARTRNTEAFF	TGCAGTGCGCGTACAAGGAACACTGAAGCTTTCTTT
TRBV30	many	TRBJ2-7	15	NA	CAWNPGPGMNYEQYF	TGTGCCTGGAACCCCGGTCCGGGGATGAACTACGAGCAGTACTTC
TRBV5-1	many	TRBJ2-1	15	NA	CASRDRDRSYNEQFF	TGCGCCAGCAGGGACCGGGACCGCTCCTACAATGAGCAGTTCTTC
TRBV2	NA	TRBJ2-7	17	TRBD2	CASSDILAGLAGYEQYF	TGTGCCAGCAGTGATATTCTGGCGGGACTAGCGGGTTACGAGCAGTACTTC
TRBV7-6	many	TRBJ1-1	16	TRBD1	CASSFLTGVLNTEAFF	TGTGCCAGCAGCTTCCTGACAGGGGTACTGAACACTGAAGCTTTCTTT
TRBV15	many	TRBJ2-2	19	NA	CATSRDRRSSTPNTGELFF	TGTGCCACCAGCAGAGATAGACGTAGCTCTACACCGAACACCGGGGAGCTGTTTTTT
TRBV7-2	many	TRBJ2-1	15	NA	CASSLRTQGFSEQFF	TGTGCCAGCAGCTTACGTACGCAGGGTTTTAGTGAGCAGTTCTTC
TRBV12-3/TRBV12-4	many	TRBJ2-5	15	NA	CASSPSRRVQETQYF	TGTGCCAGCAGCCCCAGCAGGAGGGTCCAAGAGACCCAGTACTTC
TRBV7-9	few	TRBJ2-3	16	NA	CASTLRGGTAADTQYF	TGTGCCAGCACCCTGCGAGGGGGTACTGCGGCAGATACGCAGTATTTT
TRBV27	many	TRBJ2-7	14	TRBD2	CASSGPGGSYEQYF	TGTGCCAGCAGTGGCCCGGGGGGCTCCTACGAGCAGTACTTC
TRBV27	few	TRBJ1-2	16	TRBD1	CASSPDRRDRVNGYTF	TGTGCCAGCAGTCCGGACCGAAGGGACAGGGTAAATGGCTACACCTTC
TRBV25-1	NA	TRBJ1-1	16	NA	CASSGRGGRLNTEAFF	TGTGCCAGCAGTGGCCGGGGGGGTCGACTGAACACTGAAGCTTTCTTT
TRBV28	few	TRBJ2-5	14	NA	CASSSYGTVGTQYF	TGTGCCAGCAGTTCTTACGGAACAGTCGGGACCCAGTACTTC
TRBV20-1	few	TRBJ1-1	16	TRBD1	CSARRGRGGLNTEAFF	TGCAGTGCTCGCAGGGGGCGCGGGGGCCTGAACACTGAAGCTTTCTTT
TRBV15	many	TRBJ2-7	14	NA	CATSKDISSYEQYF	TGTGCCACCAGCAAGGACATATCCTCCTACGAGCAGTACTTC
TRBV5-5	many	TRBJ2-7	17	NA	CASSLAPKGGKSLEQYF	TGTGCCAGCAGCTTGGCCCCGAAGGGGGGGAAGTCTCTCGAGCAGTACTTC
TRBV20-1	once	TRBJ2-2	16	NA	CSARFQRAPNTGELFF	TGCAGTGCTAGATTTCAGAGGGCCCCTAACACCGGGGAGCTGTTTTTT
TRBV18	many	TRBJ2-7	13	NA	CASSTANSYEQYF	TGTGCCAGCTCAACCGCCAACTCCTACGAGCAGTACTTC
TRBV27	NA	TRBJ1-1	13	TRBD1	CASGTGGLWEAFF	TGTGCCAGCGGGACAGGGGGCCTCTGGGAAGCTTTCTTT
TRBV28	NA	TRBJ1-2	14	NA	CASSFAGGGLVSTF	TGTGCCAGCAGCTTTGCTGGGGGCGGGCTCGTAAGCACCTTC
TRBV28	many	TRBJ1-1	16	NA	CASSSSRWGGITEAFF	TGTGCCAGCAGTTCAAGTAGGTGGGGAGGGATCACTGAAGCTTTCTTT
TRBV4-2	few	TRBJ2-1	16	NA	CASSQDGPGGYNEQFF	TGTGCCAGCAGCCAAGATGGGCCTGGGGGCTACAATGAGCAGTTCTTC
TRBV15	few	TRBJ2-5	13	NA	CATRQSGYETQYF	TGTGCCACGAGACAGAGCGGTTACGAGACCCAGTACTTC
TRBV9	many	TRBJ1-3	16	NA	CASSVSPGAYGNTIYF	TGTGCCAGCAGCGTATCGCCGGGGGCTTATGGAAACACCATATATTTT
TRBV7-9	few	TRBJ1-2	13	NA	CASSTFPVYGYTF	TGTGCCAGCAGCACATTTCCAGTGTATGGCTACACCTTC
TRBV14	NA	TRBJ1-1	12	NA	CASSQGPTEAFF	TGTGCCAGCAGCCAAGGTCCCACTGAAGCTTTCTTT
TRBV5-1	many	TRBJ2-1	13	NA	CASSLEGGNEQFF	TGCGCCAGCAGCTTGGAGGGGGGCAATGAGCAGTTCTTC